The TCR beta chain described here comes from a study of cytomegalovirus exposure and HLA in healthy donors. Study-wide results and caveats: A classifier reportedly called cytomegalovirus status with high sensitivity and specificity.

Deletions cut 4 bases from V and 4 bases from J, with 10 bases between. There are 13 residues in the CDR3. The germline gives CDR1 SGHNT, CDR2 YENEEA. For this clone: Its antigen is unknown.

The PCR made use of 60 Vbeta and 13 Jbeta primers. Using immunoSEQ multiplex PCR, the repertoire was profiled, and TCRdb retains in-frame clones only, with some absent. The sample comprises 150,000 to 200,000 clones, roughly 68% of which are singletons, and under 11% rests with the top ten. Material for sequencing was PBMCs. The sequence was collected from a man aged 25 to 40 in good health and CMV-seropositive. The chain links TRBV11-3 to TRBJ2-5, with a tentative D call TRBD1 (6 bases). CDR3 nucleotide sequence: TGTGCCAGCAGCTCCCCAGGGGCAGAGACCCAGTACTTC. This sequence encodes CASSSPGAETQYF.